The present T cell receptor beta chain was sequenced within a study of blood T cell repertoires in COVID-19. Study context: Donors in the United States, Italy and Spain gave samples during acute or convalescent COVID-19. Nucleic acid was either cDNA or gDNA, and it came from T cells, B-cell-depleted T cells, or PBMCs.

CDR3 length equals 13 residues. V was pared by 6 bases and J by 6 bases, with 15 bases between. The germline CDR1 and CDR2 sequences are SNHLY and FYNNEI. In the source study's methods: Amplifying reference gene primers gave estimates of nucleated cell counts. The data were produced by immunoSEQ multiplex PCR, yet TCRdb's version contains in-frame clones alone and is incomplete. Clone size and the V and J calls come from that table; the DNA yielded D and trimming. The sample lists around 110,000 clones; around nine tenths were seen once. The source of this sequence is a woman aged 25 to 39 with acute or convalescent COVID-19. Material for sequencing was peripheral blood. The chain is built from TRBV2 and TRBJ2-7, with D tentatively TRBD1 (5 bases). CDR3 bases: TGTGCCAGCAGCAGGGTATGGGGAACCGAGCAGTACTTC. It translates to CASSRVWGTEQYF.